These T cell receptor beta chains were read from a single sample in a study of T-cell memory formation after mild COVID-19. TCRdb reprocessed the 5' RACE reads with MiXCR, giving one entry per CDR3 protein. This table has hundreds of thousands of distinct CDR3 sequences, roughly 21% appearing once. The sample was PBMCs or a T cell subset sorted from them (not recorded which). The receptor source for this set is an adult woman who had mild COVID-19 (a few samples of this study predate the infection). Cell type and time point are not known. Both conserved end residues are part of each CDR3. The D gene is left open where the match is weak. For some rows the clone size is stated as once, few or many, or as a class when expanded; others skip it.

J gene | V gene | clone size | D gene | CDR3 DNA | CDR3 protein
TRBJ2-7 | TRBV20-1 | . | . | TGCAGTGCACGCGAGGGTAACTACGAGCAGTACTTC | CSAREGNYEQYF
TRBJ2-5 | TRBV19 | many | TRBD2 | TGTGCCAGCACCAGGGGGACTAGCGGGACCCAAGAGACCCAGTACTTC | CASTRGTSGTQETQYF
TRBJ2-1 | TRBV24-1 | few | . | TGTGCCACCAGCGCCGAAAGGGGCTACTCCTACAATGAGCAGTTCTTC | CATSAERGYSYNEQFF
TRBJ2-3 | TRBV12-3/TRBV12-4 | . | TRBD1 | TGTGCCAGCAGTTTCGGGACAGTGGGGGCAGATACGCAGTATTTT | CASSFGTVGADTQYF
TRBJ2-7 | TRBV4-1 | . | TRBD2 | TGCGCCAGCAGCCTCCAAGGGACTAGCGGGAGGTCTAGCTCCTACGAGCAGTACTTC | CASSLQGTSGRSSSYEQYF
TRBJ2-1 | TRBV6-4 | . | . | TGTGCCAGCAGTGACTTACTGGCGCGGGAGCAGTTCTTC | CASSDLLAREQFF
TRBJ1-1 | TRBV18 | few | . | TGTGCCAGCTCCTTAATGGGACTGACGATAATAAACACTGAAGCTTTCTTT | CASSLMGLTIINTEAFF
TRBJ2-3 | TRBV10-3 | few | TRBD2 | TGTGCCATCAGTGAAGGACTAGCGGGACTTGATACGCAGTATTTT | CAISEGLAGLDTQYF
TRBJ2-1 | TRBV7-2 | . | . | TGTGCCAGCAGCTTAGGTGCGGGAGGAGGGGGCGGTGAGCAGTTCTTC | CASSLGAGGGGGEQFF
TRBJ2-7 | TRBV6-5 | few | . | TGTGCCAGCAGGGGGACGGAAGACTACGAGCAGTACTTC | CASRGTEDYEQYF
TRBJ2-1 | TRBV12-3/TRBV12-4 | . | TRBD2 | TGTGCCAGCAGCCCCGCGGGTTGGCGGGGGGGGTACAATGAGCAGTTCTTC | CASSPAGWRGGYNEQFF